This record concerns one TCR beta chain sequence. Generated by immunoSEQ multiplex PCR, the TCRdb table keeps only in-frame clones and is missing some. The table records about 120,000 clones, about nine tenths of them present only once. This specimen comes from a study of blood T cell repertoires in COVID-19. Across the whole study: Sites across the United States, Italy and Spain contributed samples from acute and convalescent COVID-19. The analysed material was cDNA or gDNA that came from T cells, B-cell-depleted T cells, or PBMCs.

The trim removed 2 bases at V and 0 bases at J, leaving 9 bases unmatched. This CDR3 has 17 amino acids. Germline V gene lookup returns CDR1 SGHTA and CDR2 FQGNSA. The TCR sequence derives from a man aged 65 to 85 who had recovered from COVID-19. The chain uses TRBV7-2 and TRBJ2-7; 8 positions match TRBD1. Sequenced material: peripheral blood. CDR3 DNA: TGTGCCAGCAGCTTAATTGGACAGGGTCCCAGCTCCTACGAGCAGTACTTC. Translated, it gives CASSLIGQGPSSYEQYF.